This T cell receptor (beta chain) was identified in a study of STAT5B mutations in CD4+ large granular lymphocyte leukemia. Study details: The CDR3 'QG' motif was associated with a particular HLA allele among healthy donors.

A word on this clone: Its antigen is unknown.

The V end lost 0 bases, the J end lost 9 bases, and 9 bases lay between the germline ends. Germline V gene sequence: CDR1 LNHDA, CDR2 SQIVND (reference sequence). The length of the CDR3 is 13 residues. Controls came from buffy coats of healthy blood donors. Study-level points and caveats: Without putative leukemic clones, patient CD4-sorted repertoires remained more clonal than healthy CD4+ repertoires. Top patient clones used TRBV06 genes more often: 8/27 versus 2/35 in controls.

The table came from immunoSEQ multiplex PCR; TCRdb's copy has only in-frame clones and leaves some out. The sample yields about 33,000 clones, 74% seen once. The sample comprised CD4+ T cells from blood buffy coats. The V call is TRBV19, the J call TRBJ2-1, with D possibly TRBD2 on 5 matching bases. This clonotype was obtained from a human donor in good health. The CDR3 region has the DNA TGTGCCAGTAGTATAGATCGGGGAGTTGAGCAGTTCTTC. This codes for CASSIDRGVEQFF.